This TCR beta chain appears in the sequencing data of a study of cytomegalovirus exposure and HLA in healthy donors. General study results and limits: TCR beta sequences reportedly predicted most subjects' HLA-A and HLA-B alleles accurately. Rates of TCR association differed by HLA locus in a later analysis, with DRB1 highest and HLA-C lowest.

Germline V gene data show CDR1 as SGDLS and CDR2 as YYNGEE. CDR3 size: 17 residues. V gave up 0 bases and J gave up 0 bases, with 13 bases separating them. With respect to this clone: Its target is not known.

The study ran its PCR with 60 Vbeta and 13 Jbeta primers. The repertoire was sequenced with immunoSEQ multiplex PCR; TCRdb's copy has only in-frame clones and lacks some. The sample comprises 150,000 to 200,000 clones, 70% to 80% of which are singletons, and about 1.4% rests with the top ten. The source material was PBMCs. The V and J genes are TRBV9 and TRBJ2-1; weak D call: TRBD2 (5 bases). This receptor was obtained from a woman aged 50 to 60 in good health and CMV-seronegative. CDR3 sequence reads: CASSVVAGLSSYNEQFF. The CDR3, as DNA: TGTGCCAGCAGCGTAGTAGCAGGACTGAGCTCCTACAATGAGCAGTTCTTC.